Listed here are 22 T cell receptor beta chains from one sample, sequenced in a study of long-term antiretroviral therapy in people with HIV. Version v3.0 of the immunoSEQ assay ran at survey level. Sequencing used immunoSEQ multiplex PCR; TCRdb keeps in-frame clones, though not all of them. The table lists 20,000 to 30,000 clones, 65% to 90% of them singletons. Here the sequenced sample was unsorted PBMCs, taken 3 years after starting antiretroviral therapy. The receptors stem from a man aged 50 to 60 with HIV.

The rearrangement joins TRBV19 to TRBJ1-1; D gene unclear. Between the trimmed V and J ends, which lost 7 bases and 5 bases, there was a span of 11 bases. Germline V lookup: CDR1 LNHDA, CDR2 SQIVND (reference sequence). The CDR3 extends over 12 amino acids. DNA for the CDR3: TGTGCCAGTAACGAGAGGGATACTGAAGCTTTCTTT. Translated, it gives CASNERDTEAFF. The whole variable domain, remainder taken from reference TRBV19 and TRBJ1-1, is DGGITQSPKYLFRKEGQNVTLSCEQNLNHDAMYWYRQDPGQGLRLIYYSQIVNDFQKGDIAEGYSVSREKKESFPLTVTSAQKNPTAFYLCASNERDTEAFFGQGTRLTVV.

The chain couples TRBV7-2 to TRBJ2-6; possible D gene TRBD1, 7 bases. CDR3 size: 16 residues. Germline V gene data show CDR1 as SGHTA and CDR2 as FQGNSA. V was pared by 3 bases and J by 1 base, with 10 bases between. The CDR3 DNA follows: TGTGCCAGCAGCTTGGCAGGGGGGTCTGGGGCCAACGTCCTGACTTTC. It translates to CASSLAGGSGANVLTF.

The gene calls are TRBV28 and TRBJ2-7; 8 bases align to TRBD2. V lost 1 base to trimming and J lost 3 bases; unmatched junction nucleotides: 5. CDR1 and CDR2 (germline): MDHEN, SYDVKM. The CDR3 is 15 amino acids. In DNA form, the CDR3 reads TGTGCCAGCAGTTTATCAAAAGCGGGGGTCTACGAGCAGTACTTC. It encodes CASSLSKAGVYEQYF.

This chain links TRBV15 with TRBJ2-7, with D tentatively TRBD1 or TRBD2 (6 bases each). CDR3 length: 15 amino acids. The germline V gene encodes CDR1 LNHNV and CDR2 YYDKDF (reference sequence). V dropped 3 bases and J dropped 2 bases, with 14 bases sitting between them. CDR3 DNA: TGTGCCACCAGCAGGGGGGCGGGGCAGCCCTACGAGCAGTACTTC. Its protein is CATSRGAGQPYEQYF.

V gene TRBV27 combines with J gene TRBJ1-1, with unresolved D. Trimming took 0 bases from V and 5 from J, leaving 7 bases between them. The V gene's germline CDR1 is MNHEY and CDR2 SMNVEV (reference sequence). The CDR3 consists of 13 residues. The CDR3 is CASSLSWVTEAFF. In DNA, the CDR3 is TGTGCCAGCAGTTTATCCTGGGTGACTGAAGCTTTCTTT.

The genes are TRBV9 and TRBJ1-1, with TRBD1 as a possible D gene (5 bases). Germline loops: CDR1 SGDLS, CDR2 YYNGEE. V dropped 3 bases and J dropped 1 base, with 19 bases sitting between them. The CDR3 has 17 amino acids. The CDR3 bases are TGTGCCAGCAGCGCAACCTCTCCCGGGACGCCGAACACTGAAGCTTTCTTT. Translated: CASSATSPGTPNTEAFF.

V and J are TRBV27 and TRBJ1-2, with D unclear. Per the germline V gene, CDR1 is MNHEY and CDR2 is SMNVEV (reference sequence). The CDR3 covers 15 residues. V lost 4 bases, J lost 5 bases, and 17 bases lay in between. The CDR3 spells CASSYARGRGYGYTF. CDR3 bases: TGTGCCAGCAGTTACGCCCGCGGGCGAGGGTATGGCTACACCTTC.

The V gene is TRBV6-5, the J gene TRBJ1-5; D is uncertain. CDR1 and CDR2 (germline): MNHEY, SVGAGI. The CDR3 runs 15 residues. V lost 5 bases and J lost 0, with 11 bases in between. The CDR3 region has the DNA TGTGCCAGCAGTCCGGTTTCAAATAGCAATCAGCCCCAGCATTTT. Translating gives CASSPVSNSNQPQHF.

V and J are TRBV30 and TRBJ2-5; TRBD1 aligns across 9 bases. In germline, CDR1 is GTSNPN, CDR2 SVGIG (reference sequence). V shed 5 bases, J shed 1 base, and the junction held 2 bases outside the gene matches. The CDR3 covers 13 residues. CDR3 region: CAWATGGQETQYF. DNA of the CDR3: TGTGCCTGGGCGACAGGGGGCCAAGAGACCCAGTACTTC.

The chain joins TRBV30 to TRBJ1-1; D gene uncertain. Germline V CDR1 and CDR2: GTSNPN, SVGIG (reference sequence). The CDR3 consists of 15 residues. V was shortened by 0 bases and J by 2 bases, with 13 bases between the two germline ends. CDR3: CAWSVRGGRNTEAFF. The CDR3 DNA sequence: TGTGCCTGGAGTGTACGGGGAGGGCGAAACACTGAAGCTTTCTTT.

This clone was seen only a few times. DNA for the CDR3: TGTGCCTGGAGTGTAGGCTACGAGCAGTACTTC. Translating it yields CAWSVGYEQYF. This rearrangement joins TRBV30 to TRBJ2-7; no firm D call. CDR3 size: 11 residues. CDR1 is GTSNPN and CDR2 is SVGIG in the germline V gene (reference sequence). With 0 bases removed from V and 3 bases from J, the gap between germline ends came to 3 bases. Full variable domain (missing parts from reference TRBV30 and TRBJ2-7): SQTIHQWPATLVQPVGSPLSLECTVEGTSNPNLYWYRQAAGRGLQLLFYSVGIGQISSEVPQNLSASRPQDRQFILSSKKLLLSDSGFYLCAWSVGYEQYFGPGTRLTVT.

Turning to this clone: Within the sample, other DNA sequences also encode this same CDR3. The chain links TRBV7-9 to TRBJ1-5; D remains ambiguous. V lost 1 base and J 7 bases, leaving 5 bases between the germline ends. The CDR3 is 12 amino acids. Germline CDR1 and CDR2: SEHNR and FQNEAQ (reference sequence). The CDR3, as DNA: TGTGCCAGCAGCTTAGGGGGACAGCCCCAGCATTTT. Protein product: CASSLGGQPQHF.

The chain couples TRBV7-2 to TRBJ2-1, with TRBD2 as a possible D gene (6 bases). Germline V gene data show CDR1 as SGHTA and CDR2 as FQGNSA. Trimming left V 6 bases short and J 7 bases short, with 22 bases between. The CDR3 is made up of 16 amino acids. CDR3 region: CASRKLGLAGSNEQFF. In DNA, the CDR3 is TGTGCCAGCAGGAAACTCGGGCTAGCCGGGAGTAATGAGCAGTTCTTC.

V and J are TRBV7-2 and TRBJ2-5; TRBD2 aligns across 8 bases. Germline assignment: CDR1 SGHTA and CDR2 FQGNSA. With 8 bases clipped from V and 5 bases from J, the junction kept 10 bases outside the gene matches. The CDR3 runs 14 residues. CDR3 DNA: TGTGCCAGCGCTAGGAGCGGGGGCCGGGAGACCCAGTACTTC. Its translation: CASARSGGRETQYF.

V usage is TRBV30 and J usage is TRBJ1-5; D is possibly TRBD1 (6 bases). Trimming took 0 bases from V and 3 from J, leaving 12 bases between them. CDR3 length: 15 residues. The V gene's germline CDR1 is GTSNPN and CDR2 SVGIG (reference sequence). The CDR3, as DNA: TGTGCCTGGAGTGTACGATGGGGGGCCAATCAGCCCCAGCATTTT. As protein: CAWSVRWGANQPQHF. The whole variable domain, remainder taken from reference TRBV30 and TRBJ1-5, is SQTIHQWPATLVQPVGSPLSLECTVEGTSNPNLYWYRQAAGRGLQLLFYSVGIGQISSEVPQNLSASRPQDRQFILSSKKLLLSDSGFYLCAWSVRWGANQPQHFGDGTRLSIL.

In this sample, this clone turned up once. The CDR3 coding sequence is TGTGCCAGCGGCCTCCCTTGGGAGACCCAGTACTTC. Translating it yields CASGLPWETQYF. The chain employs TRBV27 and TRBJ2-5; D is ambiguous. The V and J ends lost 8 bases and 5 bases respectively, with 12 bases between them. The CDR3 runs 12 residues. Germline V gives CDR1 MNHEY, CDR2 SMNVEV (reference sequence).

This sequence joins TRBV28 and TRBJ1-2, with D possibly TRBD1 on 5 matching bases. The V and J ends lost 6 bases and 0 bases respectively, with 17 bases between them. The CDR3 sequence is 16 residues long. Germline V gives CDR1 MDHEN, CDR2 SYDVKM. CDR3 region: CASSGFPGRSNYGYTF. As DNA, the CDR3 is TGTGCCAGCAGCGGTTTCCCAGGGAGATCTAACTATGGCTACACCTTC.

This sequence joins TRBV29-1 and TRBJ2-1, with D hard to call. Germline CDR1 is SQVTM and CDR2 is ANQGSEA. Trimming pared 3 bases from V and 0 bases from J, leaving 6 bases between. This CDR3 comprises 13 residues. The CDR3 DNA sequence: TGCAGCGTTGAGACCTACTCCTACAATGAGCAGTTCTTC. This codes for CSVETYSYNEQFF.

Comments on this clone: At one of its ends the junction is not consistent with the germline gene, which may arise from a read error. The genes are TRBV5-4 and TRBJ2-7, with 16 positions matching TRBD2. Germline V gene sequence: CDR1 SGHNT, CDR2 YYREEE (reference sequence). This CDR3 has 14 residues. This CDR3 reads CASSAGTSGRATDF. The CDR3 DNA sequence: TGTGCCAGCAGCGCCGGGACTAGCGGGAGGGCCACGGACTTC. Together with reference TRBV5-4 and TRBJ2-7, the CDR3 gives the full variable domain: ETGVTQSPTHLIKTRGQQVTLRCSSQSGHNTVSWYQQALGQGPQFIFQYYREEENGRGNFPPRFSGLQFPNYSSELNVNALELDDSALYLCASSAGTSGRATDFGPGTRLTVT.

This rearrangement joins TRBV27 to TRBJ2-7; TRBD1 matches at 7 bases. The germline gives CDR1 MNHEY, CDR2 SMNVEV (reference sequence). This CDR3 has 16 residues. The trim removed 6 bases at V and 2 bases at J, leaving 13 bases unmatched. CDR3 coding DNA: TGTGCCAGCAGCCCAAGACAGGGTCCCTATACCTACGAGCAGTACTTC. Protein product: CASSPRQGPYTYEQYF.

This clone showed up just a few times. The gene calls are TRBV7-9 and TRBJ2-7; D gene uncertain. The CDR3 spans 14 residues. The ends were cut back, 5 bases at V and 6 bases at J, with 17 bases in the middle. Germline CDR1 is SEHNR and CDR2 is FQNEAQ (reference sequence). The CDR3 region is CASSARASRGEQYF. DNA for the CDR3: TGTGCCAGCAGCGCCCGGGCCTCAAGAGGCGAGCAGTACTTC.

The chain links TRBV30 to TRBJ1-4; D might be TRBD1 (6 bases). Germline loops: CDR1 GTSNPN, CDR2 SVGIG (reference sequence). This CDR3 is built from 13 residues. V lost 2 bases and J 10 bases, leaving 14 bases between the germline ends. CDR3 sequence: CAWSSQGGGKLFF. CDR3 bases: TGTGCCTGGAGTTCACAAGGGGGTGGAAAACTGTTTTTT.